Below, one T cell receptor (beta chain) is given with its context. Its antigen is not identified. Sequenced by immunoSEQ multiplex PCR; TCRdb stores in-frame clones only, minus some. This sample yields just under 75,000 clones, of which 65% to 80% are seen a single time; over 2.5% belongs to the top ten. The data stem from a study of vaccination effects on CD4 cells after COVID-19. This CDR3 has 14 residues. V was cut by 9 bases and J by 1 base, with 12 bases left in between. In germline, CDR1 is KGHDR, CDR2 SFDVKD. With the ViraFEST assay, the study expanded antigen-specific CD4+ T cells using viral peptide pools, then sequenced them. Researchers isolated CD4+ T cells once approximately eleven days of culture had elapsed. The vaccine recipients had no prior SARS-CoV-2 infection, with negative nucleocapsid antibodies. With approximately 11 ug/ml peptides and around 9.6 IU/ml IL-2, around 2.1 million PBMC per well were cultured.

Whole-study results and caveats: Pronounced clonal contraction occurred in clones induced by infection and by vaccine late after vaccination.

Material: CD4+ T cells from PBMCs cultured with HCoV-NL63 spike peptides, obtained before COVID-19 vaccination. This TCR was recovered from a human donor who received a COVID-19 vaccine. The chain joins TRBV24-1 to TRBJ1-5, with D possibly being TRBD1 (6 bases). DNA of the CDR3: TGTGCCACCGGCGGACAGTTAAGCAATCAGCCCCAGCATTTT. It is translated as CATGGQLSNQPQHF.